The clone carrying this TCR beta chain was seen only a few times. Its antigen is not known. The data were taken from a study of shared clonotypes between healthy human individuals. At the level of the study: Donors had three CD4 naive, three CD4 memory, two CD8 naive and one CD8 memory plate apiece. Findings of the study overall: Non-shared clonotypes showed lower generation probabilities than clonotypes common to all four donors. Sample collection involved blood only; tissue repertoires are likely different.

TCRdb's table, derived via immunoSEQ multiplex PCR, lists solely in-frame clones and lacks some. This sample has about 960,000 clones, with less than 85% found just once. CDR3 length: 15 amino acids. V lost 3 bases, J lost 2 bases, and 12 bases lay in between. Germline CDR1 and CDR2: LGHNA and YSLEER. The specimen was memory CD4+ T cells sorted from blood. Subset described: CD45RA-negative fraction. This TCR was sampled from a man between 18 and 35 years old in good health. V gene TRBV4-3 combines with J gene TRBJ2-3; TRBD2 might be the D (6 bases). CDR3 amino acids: CASSHRSGPTDTQYF. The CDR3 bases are TGCGCCAGCAGCCATAGAAGCGGGCCCACAGATACGCAGTATTTT.